The sequence of this T cell receptor beta chain was determined in a study of sequential checkpoint blockade in melanoma. Study summary: Randomization was 1:1 between first-line nivolumab→ipilimumab and ipilimumab→nivolumab. Maintenance nivolumab came after either treatment sequence.

Data came from immunoSEQ multiplex PCR; TCRdb stores just in-frame clones and leaves some out. Altogether 6,600 or so clones are present, around half being singletons, with the ten largest covering about 48%. Comments on this clone: Other nucleotide sequences from this sample produce the same CDR3.

Sample treatment: randomized to nivolumab then ipilimumab (arm A) or the reverse (arm B). Patients had received no earlier DNA-damaging chemotherapy. From thawed PBMCs, live CD3+CD8+ cells negative for CD19 and CD56 were sorted. V shed 0 bases, J shed 2 bases, and the junction held 2 bases outside the gene matches. This CDR3 has 15 amino acids. Germline V gives CDR1 LGHNA, CDR2 YSLEER. The chain is built from TRBV4-3 and TRBJ1-1, with 8 bases that match TRBD1. The sequence came from a human donor with melanoma. Sequencing was performed on CD8+ T cells sorted from blood (inferred from file names), taken from a patient given nivolumab and ipilimumab in sequence. CDR3 amino acids: CASSQDSGGNTEAFF. CDR3 nucleotides: TGCGCCAGCAGCCAAGATTCAGGGGGCAACACTGAAGCTTTCTTT.